The 19 T cell receptor beta chains listed next were all sequenced from one sample in a study of vaccination effects on CD4 cells after COVID-19. Generated by immunoSEQ multiplex PCR, the TCRdb table keeps only in-frame clones and is missing some. The repertoire holds 17,000 or so clones, roughly 74% seen once, with approximately 15% in the top ten. Peptide-pool stimulation followed by sequencing identified expanded antigen-specific CD4+ clonotypes in the ViraFEST assay. Researchers isolated CD4+ T cells once roughly nine days of culture had elapsed. The person had a PCR-confirmed SARS-CoV-2 infection during March to December 2020. No antigens are known for them. The sample in question was CD4+ T cells from PBMCs cultured with SARS-CoV-2 spike peptides, obtained before COVID-19 vaccination. All receptors derive from a human donor who had a prior SARS-CoV-2 infection.

The chain employs TRBV15 and TRBJ2-7; 8 bases match TRBD1. CDR3 length: 15 amino acids. The V gene end was trimmed by 4 bases and the J gene end by 6 bases; junction bases not matched to a gene: 11. Per the germline V gene, CDR1 is LNHNV and CDR2 is YYDKDF (reference sequence). The CDR3 DNA reads TGTGCCACCAGCAAGGGAAATTCAGGGGGCGGCGAGCAGTACTTC. The encoded protein is CATSKGNSGGGEQYF.

The chain recombines TRBV7-9 with TRBJ2-1; D is uncertain. Trimming took 5 bases from V and 3 from J, leaving 2 bases between them. Germline CDR1 is SEHNR and CDR2 is FQNEAQ (reference sequence). This CDR3 region has 11 residues. The CDR3, as DNA: TGTGCCAGCAGCCGCTACAATGAGCAGTTCTTC. Amino acids: CASSRYNEQFF. Variable domain in full (rest from reference TRBV7-9 and TRBJ2-1): DTGVSQNPRHKITKRGQNVTFRCDPISEHNRLYWYRQTLGQGPEFLTYFQNEAQLEKSRLLSDRFSAERPKGSFSTLEIQRTEQGDSAMYLCASSRYNEQFFGPGTRLTVL.

The gene calls are TRBV12-3 or TRBV12-4 and TRBJ1-2; unclear D gene. The V gene lost 5 bases and the J gene lost 3 bases, with 10 bases spanning the gap. This CDR3 spans 13 amino acids. The CDR3 spells CASSPGFDYGYTF. CDR3 nucleotide sequence: TGTGCCAGCAGTCCGGGATTCGACTATGGCTACACCTTC.

The chain joins TRBV5-1 to TRBJ2-1, with D tentatively TRBD1 (5 bases). The CDR3 spans 14 residues. V was trimmed by 1 base and J by 9 bases, leaving 14 bases between them. The germline gives CDR1 SGHRS, CDR2 YFSETQ. The CDR3 DNA sequence: TGCGCCAGCAGCTTGATTCCCAGGGAAGGTGAGCAGTTCTTC. Translation: CASSLIPREGEQFF.

The chain employs TRBV7-2 and TRBJ2-3; D is perhaps TRBD1 or TRBD2 (6 bases each). In germline, CDR1 is SGHTA, CDR2 FQGNSA. The V end lost 4 bases, the J end lost 6 bases, and 14 bases lay between the germline ends. The CDR3 loop spans 14 amino acids. This CDR3 reads CASSSWGAVDTQYF. The CDR3 nucleotides are TGTGCCAGCAGCTCCTGGGGGGCGGTGGATACGCAGTATTTT.

This clone was seen a few times. V gene TRBV6-2 or TRBV6-3 combines with J gene TRBJ2-1; D may match TRBD1 or TRBD2 (5 bases each). Germline V gives CDR1 MNHEY, CDR2 SVGEGT. V was shortened by 4 bases and J by 7 bases, with 17 bases between the two germline ends. The CDR3 has 15 amino acids. The CDR3 here is CASSSGPSRWNEQFF. CDR3 nucleotide sequence: TGTGCCAGCAGTTCGGGACCATCAAGGTGGAATGAGCAGTTCTTC.

In this sample, this clone turned up once. The chain has TRBV6-5 and TRBJ2-5; a weak D match, TRBD1 (5 bases). In germline, CDR1 is MNHEY, CDR2 SVGAGI. This CDR3 has 14 amino acids. V gave up 8 bases and J gave up 1 base, with 14 bases separating them. CDR3 in DNA: TGTGCCAGCGGGCCAGGCAGGGCCCAAGAGACCCAGTACTTC. Translation: CASGPGRAQETQYF.

The rearrangement joins TRBV6-4 to TRBJ2-7; D gene uncertain. In germline, CDR1 is MRHNA, CDR2 SNTAGT. This CDR3 is built from 11 residues. V was clipped by 7 bases and J by 2 bases, with 6 bases between them. The CDR3: CASMRTYEQYF. The CDR3 DNA reads TGTGCCAGCATGAGGACCTACGAGCAGTACTTC.

For the CDR3, the DNA is TGTGCCAGCAGCCAAGCCGAAATAGCGGGAGTTGAGACCCAGTACTTC. Residues: CASSQAEIAGVETQYF. The chain links TRBV3-1 (or the pseudogene TRBV3-2) to TRBJ2-5, with TRBD2 identical over 9 bases. The trim removed 1 base at V and 5 bases at J, leaving 8 bases unmatched. Per the germline V gene, CDR1 is LGHDT and CDR2 is YNNKEL (reference sequence). The CDR3 is 16 residues long.

This clone was counted once. The chain recombines TRBV18 with TRBJ2-3; TRBD2 matches at 8 bases. CDR1 KGHSH and CDR2 LQKENI come from the germline V gene. The CDR3 extends over 15 amino acids. The V segment lost 3 bases and the J segment 4 bases; nucleotides outside the gene matches: 6. CDR3: CASSPGLAGADTQYF. The DNA of the CDR3 is TGTGCCAGCTCACCCGGACTAGCTGGGGCAGATACGCAGTATTTT. Complete variable domain (other parts from reference TRBV18 and TRBJ2-3): NAGVMQNPRHLVRRRGQEARLRCSPMKGHSHVYWYRQLPEEGLKFMVYLQKENIIDESGMPKERFSAEFPKEGPSILRIQQVVRGDSAAYFCASSPGLAGADTQYFGPGTRLTVL.

The chain is built from TRBV5-6 and TRBJ2-3; perhaps TRBD2 as D (6 bases). Trimming took 7 bases from V and 3 from J, leaving 27 bases between them. The CDR3 is 18 amino acids. Germline V lookup: CDR1 SGHDT, CDR2 YYEEEE. The CDR3 loop reads CASAVNGGGPLETDTQYF. The DNA for the CDR3 is TGTGCCAGCGCCGTCAACGGGGGTGGGCCGTTGGAGACAGATACGCAGTATTTT.

The chain has TRBV4-3 and TRBJ1-4, with D perhaps matching TRBD1 (5 bases). The CDR3 length is 14 residues. V gave up 4 bases and J gave up 5 bases, with 11 bases separating them. Germline V gene data show CDR1 as LGHNA and CDR2 as YSLEER. In nucleotides, the CDR3 is TGCGCCAGCAGCCGCCTACGGGGGAATGAAAAACTGTTTTTT. This gives the protein CASSRLRGNEKLFF.

J is TRBJ2-3 and V is TRBV4-2, with 13 bases fitting TRBD2. The length of the CDR3 is 18 residues. V was pared by 1 base and J by 8 bases, with 12 bases of the junction left unmatched. Germline CDR1 is LGHNA and CDR2 is YNFKEQ. The CDR3 is CASSQGGLAGQFYVTQYF. The CDR3 DNA is TGTGCCAGCAGCCAAGGGGGACTAGCGGGGCAGTTTTATGTTACGCAGTATTTT.

This clone was seen a handful of times. The CDR3 here is CASSFQGENYNEQFF. CDR3 coding DNA: TGTGCCAGCAGCTTCCAAGGGGAGAATTACAATGAGCAGTTCTTC. V is TRBV7-9 and J is TRBJ2-1, with D tentatively TRBD1 or TRBD2 (5 bases each). CDR1 is SEHNR and CDR2 is FQNEAQ in the germline V gene (reference sequence). Trimming shortened V by 3 bases and J by 4 bases, and 13 bases separated the two germline ends. The CDR3 totals 15 residues.

The chain is built from TRBV4-1 and TRBJ1-1; TRBD1 matches 9 bases. Germline CDR1 and CDR2: MGHRA and YSYEKL. V trimming: 4 bases; J trimming: 4 bases; junction bases outside the gene matches: 10. This CDR3 is built from 16 residues. This CDR3 reads CASSLDPTGGITEAFF. The CDR3, as DNA: TGCGCCAGCAGCCTAGATCCGACAGGGGGAATCACTGAAGCTTTCTTT.

The chain employs TRBV4-2 and TRBJ1-1, with TRBD1 matching over 8 bases. The CDR3 sequence is 14 residues long. Germline CDR1 is LGHNA and CDR2 is YNFKEQ. Trimming at V came to 5 bases and at J to 7 bases, leaving 9 bases not matched to a gene. The CDR3 loop is CASSAQGEGDEAFF. The CDR3 nucleotides are TGTGCCAGCAGCGCACAGGGGGAGGGAGATGAAGCTTTCTTT.

The rearrangement uses TRBV28 and TRBJ1-5; 8 nucleotides align to TRBD1. The CDR3 length is 19 residues. The V segment lost 1 base and the J segment 3 bases; nucleotides outside the gene matches: 14. Germline V gives CDR1 MDHEN, CDR2 SYDVKM. In DNA form, the CDR3 reads TGTGCCAGCAGTTTATTGGGTGTCGGCAGGGGGCGGGACAATCAGCCCCAGCATTTT. It yields the protein CASSLLGVGRGRDNQPQHF.

V gene TRBV11-3 combines with J gene TRBJ2-5; 8 bases are shared with TRBD2. Germline loops: CDR1 SGHNT, CDR2 YENEEA. The CDR3 length is 15 residues. The junction had 10 bases not matched to a gene; V was cut back by 5 bases and J by 5 bases. The CDR3 region has the DNA TGTGCCAGCAGCCTCTATAAAAGCGGGAGCGAGACCCAGTACTTC. Translation gives CASSLYKSGSETQYF.

This clone is medium-sized by share. The chain combines TRBV2 with TRBJ2-1; TRBD1 or TRBD2 may be the D gene (5 bases each). The ends were cut back, 8 bases at V and 6 bases at J, with 5 bases in the middle. The CDR3 loop spans 10 amino acids. Germline CDR1 and CDR2: SNHLY and FYNNEI. The CDR3 nucleotides read TGTGCCAGCGGGGGCAATGAGCAGTTCTTC. It codes for CASGGNEQFF.